This entry features one TCR beta chain sequence. Its binding antigen is unknown. Per-base qualities were not stored, and no clone one base away is much larger. Library generation was performed with 5' RACE. Sequencing was carried out with an Illumina HiSeq 2500. A second roughly 7 to 11 cycle PCR used a sample-barcoded 5' primer and a J-beta primer mix. Each TCR beta cDNA molecule received a unique molecular identifier from a template-switch 5' adaptor carrying 12 random nucleotides. At least 3 million CDR3-containing paired-end reads were obtained from each sample. The Mint cDNA synthesis kit, primed by a TRBC-specific oligonucleotide, was used to synthesize first-strand cDNA from all RNA. All cDNA was treated with uracil-DNA glycosylase and then went through a first 18-cycle PCR with the universal primers M1SS and BC2_uni_R. Concerning the study's data processing: For normalization, 1 million high-quality reads were randomly selected from each sample, with every read carrying a distinct molecular identifier. Reads sharing molecular identifiers were discarded rather than binned into consensus sequences. CDR3 identification, clonotype clustering and error correction used MiTCR with a Q25 quality threshold and the strictest error-elimination algorithm. A nonparametric unseen species model with Euler transformation was used to estimate a lower bound on total TCR beta diversity. TCRdb ran its own pipeline on the public reads, namely fastp trimming at Q25 and MiXCR clone calling, and kept in-frame beta chains. All rows with the same CDR3 protein become a single entry with the most common DNA and genes. Here the V and J calls rest on TCRdb's processing, not on the authors' analysis. This sample gives about 640,000 distinct CDR3 sequences in total; 45% to 65% of them show up just once. 35% to 40% of the sample rests with the top ten.

From the cysteine up to the phenylalanine, the CDR3 has a length of 12 residues. CDR3 DNA only is kept here, 36 bases in frame from base 1. Trimming removed 3 bases from V and 7 bases from J, leaving 11 bases between the germline ends. CDR1 is given as SGHDT and CDR2 as YYEEEE, both from the germline V gene. This sample was taken from a study of blood T cells in healthy people across ages (dated by TCRdb to between 2015 and 2016). Some background on the complete study: In model experiments, template switching captured roughly one uniquely barcoded TCR beta cDNA molecule for every two T cells. To track age-related changes in TCR beta repertoire diversity, the study relied on deep sequencing normalized with unique cDNA molecular identifiers. Four age groups were formed from the donors: young (average around 15 years), middle-aged (roughly 38), aged (around 62) and long-lived (around 82). To avoid experimental bias, donors of different ages were randomly spread across the sequencing lanes. Using the same blood draw, the study looked at two additional independent replicas of 1 million unique cDNA reads for two donors, one aged 18 to 30 and the other aged 80 or older. Points the paper makes about the study in general: As age increased, observed TCR beta diversity per million T cells dropped in a roughly linear way, and a significant reduction was already evident by age 40. Observed TCR beta diversity correlated strongly with the percentage of naive T cells measured by flow cytometry. Because donor CMV infection status was unknown, age-related changes in expanded clonotypes were potentially confounded. Conclusive comparison of naive and antigen-experienced compartments was prevented by the profiling of bulk unsorted PBMCs. Estimates of total diversity based on one million sequenced T cells were regarded as lower bounds and as underestimates. The long-lived group showed more naive CD4+ T cells, fewer expanded clones and increased TCR diversity than the aged group, suggesting age selection.

The donors were 40 or so Caucasian individuals from Russia, aged 6 to 90 years, who were systemically healthy. Ten milliliters of peripheral blood were collected from each donor into EDTA-treated Vacutainer tubes. Ficoll-Paque density-gradient centrifugation was used to isolate PBMCs, with at least 7 million per sample. Trizol reagent was used to extract total RNA from PBMCs, with at least 6 micrograms per sample. Naive CD45RAhigh/CD27high T cell percentages were measured by flow cytometry on a PBMC aliquot from every donor. This clonotype originated in a man in his sixties in good health. The chain links TRBV5-6 with TRBJ2-7; TRBD1 is perhaps the D gene, given 5 matching bases. Sequenced material: blood. CDR3 reads: CASSSRQLEQYF. In nucleotides, the sequence is TGTGCCAGCAGCTCCAGACAGTTAGAGCAGTACTTC.